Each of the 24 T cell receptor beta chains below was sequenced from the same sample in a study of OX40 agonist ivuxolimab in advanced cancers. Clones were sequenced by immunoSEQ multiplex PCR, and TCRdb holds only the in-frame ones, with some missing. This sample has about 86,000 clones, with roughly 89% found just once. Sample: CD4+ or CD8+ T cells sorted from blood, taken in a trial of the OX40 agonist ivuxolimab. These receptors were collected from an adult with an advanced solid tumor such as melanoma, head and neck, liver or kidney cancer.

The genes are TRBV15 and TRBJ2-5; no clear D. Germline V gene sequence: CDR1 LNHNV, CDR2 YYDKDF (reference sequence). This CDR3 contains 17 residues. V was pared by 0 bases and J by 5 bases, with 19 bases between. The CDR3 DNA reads TGTGCCACCAGCAGAGATAAAAGTATTGGTAATGTGGAGACCCAGTACTTC. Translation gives CATSRDKSIGNVETQYF. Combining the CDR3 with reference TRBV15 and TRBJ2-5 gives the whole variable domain DAMVIQNPRYQVTQFGKPVTLSCSQTLNHNVMYWYQQKSSQAPKLLFHYYDKDFNNEADTPDNFQSRRPNTSFCFLDIRSPGLGDTAMYLCATSRDKSIGNVETQYFGPGTRLLVL.

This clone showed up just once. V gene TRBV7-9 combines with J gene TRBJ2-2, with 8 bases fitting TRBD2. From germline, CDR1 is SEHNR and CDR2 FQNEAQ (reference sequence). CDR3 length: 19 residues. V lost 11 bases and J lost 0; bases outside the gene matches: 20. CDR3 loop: CARGGGAGLAASNTGELFF. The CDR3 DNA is TGTGCCCGCGGTGGAGGGGCCGGACTAGCCGCATCGAACACCGGGGAGCTGTTTTTT.

Here the CDR3 reads CASSLGATGDGKLFF. The CDR3 coding sequence is TGTGCCAGCAGCTTGGGGGCTACAGGGGACGGAAAACTGTTTTTT. V is TRBV5-6 and J is TRBJ1-4, with 7 bases fitting TRBD1. Germline-derived CDR1 and CDR2 are SGHDT and YYEEEE. The CDR3 runs 15 residues. V shed 0 bases and J 10 bases; nucleotides not matched to a gene: 9.

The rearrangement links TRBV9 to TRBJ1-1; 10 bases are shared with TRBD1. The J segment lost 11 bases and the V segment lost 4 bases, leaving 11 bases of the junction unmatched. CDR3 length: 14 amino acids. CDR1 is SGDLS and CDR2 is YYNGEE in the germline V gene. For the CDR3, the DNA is TGTGCCAGCAGCCCAAGACAGGGGGCTTCGATTGCTTTCTTT. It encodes CASSPRQGASIAFF. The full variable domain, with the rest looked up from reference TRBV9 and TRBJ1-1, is DSGVTQTPKHLITATGQRVTLRCSPRSGDLSVYWYQQSLDQGLQFLIQYYNGEERAKGNILERFSAQQFPDLHSELNLSSLELGDSALYFCASSPRQGASIAFFGQGTRLTVV.

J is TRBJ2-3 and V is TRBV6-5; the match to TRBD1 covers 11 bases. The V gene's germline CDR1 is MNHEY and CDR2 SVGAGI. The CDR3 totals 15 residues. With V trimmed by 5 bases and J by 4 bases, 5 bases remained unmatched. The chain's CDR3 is CASSGQGASADTQYF. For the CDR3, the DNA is TGTGCCAGCAGTGGACAGGGGGCCTCAGCAGATACGCAGTATTTT.

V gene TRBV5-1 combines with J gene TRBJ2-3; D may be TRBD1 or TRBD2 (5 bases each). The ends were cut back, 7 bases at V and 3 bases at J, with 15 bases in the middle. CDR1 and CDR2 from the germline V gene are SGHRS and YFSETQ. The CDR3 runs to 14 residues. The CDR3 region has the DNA TGCGCCAGCGGGACGTTCCCAGCAACAGATACGCAGTATTTT. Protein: CASGTFPATDTQYF.

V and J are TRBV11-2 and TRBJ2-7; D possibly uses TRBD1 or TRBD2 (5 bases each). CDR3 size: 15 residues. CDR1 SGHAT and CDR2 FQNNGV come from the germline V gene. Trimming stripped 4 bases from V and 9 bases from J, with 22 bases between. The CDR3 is CASSSTRGPPAAQYV. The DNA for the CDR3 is TGTGCCAGCAGCTCGACGAGGGGACCGCCTGCAGCGCAGTACGTC.

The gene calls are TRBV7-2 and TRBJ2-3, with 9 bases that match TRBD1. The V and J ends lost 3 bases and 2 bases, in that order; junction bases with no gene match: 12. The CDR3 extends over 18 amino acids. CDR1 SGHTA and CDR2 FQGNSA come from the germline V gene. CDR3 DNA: TGTGCCAGCAGCTTTCTGAGAGACAGGGGGAGATTCACAGATACGCAGTATTTT. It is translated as CASSFLRDRGRFTDTQYF.

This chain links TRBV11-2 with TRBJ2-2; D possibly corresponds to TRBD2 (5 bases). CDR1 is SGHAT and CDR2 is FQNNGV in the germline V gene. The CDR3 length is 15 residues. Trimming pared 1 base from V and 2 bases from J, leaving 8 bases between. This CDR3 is CASSLGTGNTGELFF. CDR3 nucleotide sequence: TGTGCCAGCAGCTTAGGGACGGGAAACACCGGGGAGCTGTTTTTT.

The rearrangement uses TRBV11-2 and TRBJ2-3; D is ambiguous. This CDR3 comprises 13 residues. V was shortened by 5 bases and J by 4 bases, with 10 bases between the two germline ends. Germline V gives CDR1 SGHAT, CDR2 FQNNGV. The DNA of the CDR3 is TGTGCCAGCAGCGGTCCCCGGCCAGATACGCAGTATTTT. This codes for CASSGPRPDTQYF.

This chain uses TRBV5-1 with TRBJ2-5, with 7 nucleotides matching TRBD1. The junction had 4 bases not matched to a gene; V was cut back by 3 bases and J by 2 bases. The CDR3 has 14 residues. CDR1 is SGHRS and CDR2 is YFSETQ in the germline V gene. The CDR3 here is CASSSPGQQETQYF. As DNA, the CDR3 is TGCGCCAGCAGCTCACCGGGACAGCAAGAGACCCAGTACTTC.

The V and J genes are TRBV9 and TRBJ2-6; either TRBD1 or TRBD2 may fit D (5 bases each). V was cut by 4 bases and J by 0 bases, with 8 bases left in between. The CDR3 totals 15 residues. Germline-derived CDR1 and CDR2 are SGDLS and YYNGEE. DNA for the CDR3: TGTGCCAGCAGCCCCGGGACCTCTGGGGCCAACGTCCTGACTTTC. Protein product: CASSPGTSGANVLTF. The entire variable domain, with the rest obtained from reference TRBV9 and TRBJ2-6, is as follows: DSGVTQTPKHLITATGQRVTLRCSPRSGDLSVYWYQQSLDQGLQFLIQYYNGEERAKGNILERFSAQQFPDLHSELNLSSLELGDSALYFCASSPGTSGANVLTFGAGSRLTVL.

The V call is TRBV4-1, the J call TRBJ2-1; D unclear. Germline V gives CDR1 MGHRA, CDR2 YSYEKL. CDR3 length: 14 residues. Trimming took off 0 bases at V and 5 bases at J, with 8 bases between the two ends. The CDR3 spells CASSQDIRDNEQFF. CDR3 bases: TGCGCCAGCAGCCAAGATATAAGGGACAATGAGCAGTTCTTC.

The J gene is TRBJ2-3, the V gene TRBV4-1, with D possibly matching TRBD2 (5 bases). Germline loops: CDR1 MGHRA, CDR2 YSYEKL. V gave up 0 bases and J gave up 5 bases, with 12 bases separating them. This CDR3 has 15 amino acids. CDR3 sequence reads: CASSQDSLDLDTQYF. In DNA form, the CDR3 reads TGCGCCAGCAGCCAAGATTCACTAGATTTAGATACGCAGTATTTT.

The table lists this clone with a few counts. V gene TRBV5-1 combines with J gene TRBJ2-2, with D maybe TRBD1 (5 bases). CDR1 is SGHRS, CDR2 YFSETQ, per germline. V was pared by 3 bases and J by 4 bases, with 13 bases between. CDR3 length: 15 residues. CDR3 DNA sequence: TGCGCCAGCAGCTCGACAGCCACTGGCACCGGGGAGCTGTTTTTT. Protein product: CASSSTATGTGELFF. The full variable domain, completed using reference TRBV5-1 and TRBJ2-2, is KAGVTQTPRYLIKTRGQQVTLSCSPISGHRSVSWYQQTPGQGLQFLFEYFSETQRNKGNFPGRFSGRQFSNSRSEMNVSTLELGDSALYLCASSSTATGTGELFFGEGSRLTVL.

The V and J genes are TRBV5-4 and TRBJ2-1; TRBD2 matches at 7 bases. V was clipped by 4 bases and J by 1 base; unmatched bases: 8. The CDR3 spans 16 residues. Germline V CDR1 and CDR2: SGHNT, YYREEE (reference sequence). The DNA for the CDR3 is TGTGCCAGCAGCCAAGGCGGGGGAATGTCCTACAATGAGCAGTTCTTC. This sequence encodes CASSQGGGMSYNEQFF. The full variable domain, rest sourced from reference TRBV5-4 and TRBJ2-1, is ETGVTQSPTHLIKTRGQQVTLRCSSQSGHNTVSWYQQALGQGPQFIFQYYREEENGRGNFPPRFSGLQFPNYSSELNVNALELDDSALYLCASSQGGGMSYNEQFFGPGTRLTVL.

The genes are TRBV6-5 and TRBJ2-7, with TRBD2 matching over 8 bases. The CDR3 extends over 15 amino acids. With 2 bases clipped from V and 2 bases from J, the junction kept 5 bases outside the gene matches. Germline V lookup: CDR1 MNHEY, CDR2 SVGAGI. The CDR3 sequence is CASSYGDSGTYEQYF. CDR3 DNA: TGTGCCAGCAGTTACGGGGATAGCGGGACCTACGAGCAGTACTTC.

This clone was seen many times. CDR3 coding DNA: TGTGCCAGCTCACCGGTCCCCTATGGCTACACCTTC. Protein: CASSPVPYGYTF. The rearrangement uses TRBV18 and TRBJ1-2, with D unclear. CDR3 size: 12 residues. With 3 bases removed from V and 4 bases from J, the gap between germline ends came to 6 bases. The V gene's germline CDR1 is KGHSH and CDR2 LQKENI.

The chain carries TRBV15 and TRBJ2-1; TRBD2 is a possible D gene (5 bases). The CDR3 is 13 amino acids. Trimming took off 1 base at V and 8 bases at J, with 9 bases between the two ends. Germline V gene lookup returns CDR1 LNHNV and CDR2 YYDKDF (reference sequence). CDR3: CATSRGPADEQFF. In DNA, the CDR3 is TGTGCCACCAGCAGAGGGCCAGCGGATGAGCAGTTCTTC.

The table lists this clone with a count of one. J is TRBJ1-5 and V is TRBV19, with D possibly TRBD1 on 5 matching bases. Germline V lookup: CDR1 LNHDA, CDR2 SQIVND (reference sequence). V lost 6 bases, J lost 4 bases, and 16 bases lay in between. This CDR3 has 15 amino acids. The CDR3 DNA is TGTGCCAGTAGGACCCGGGGGTCCGGGAATCAGCCCCAGCATTTT. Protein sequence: CASRTRGSGNQPQHF.

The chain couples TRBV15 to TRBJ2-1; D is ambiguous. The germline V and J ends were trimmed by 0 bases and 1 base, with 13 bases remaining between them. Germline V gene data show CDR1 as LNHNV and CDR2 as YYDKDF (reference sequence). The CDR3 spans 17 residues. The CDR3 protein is CATSRDQVDPSYNEQFF. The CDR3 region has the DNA TGTGCCACCAGCAGAGATCAGGTAGACCCTTCCTACAATGAGCAGTTCTTC.

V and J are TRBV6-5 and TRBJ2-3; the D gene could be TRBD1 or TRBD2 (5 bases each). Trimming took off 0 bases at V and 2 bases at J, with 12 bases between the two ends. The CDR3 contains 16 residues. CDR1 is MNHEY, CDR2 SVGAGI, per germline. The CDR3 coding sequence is TGTGCCAGCAGTTACTCGCCCTGGGGGAACACAGATACGCAGTATTTT. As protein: CASSYSPWGNTDTQYF.

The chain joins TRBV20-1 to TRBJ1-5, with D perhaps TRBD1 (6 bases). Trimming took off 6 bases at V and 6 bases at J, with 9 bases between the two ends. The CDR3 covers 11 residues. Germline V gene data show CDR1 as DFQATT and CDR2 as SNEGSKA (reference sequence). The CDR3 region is CSAQGGQPQHF. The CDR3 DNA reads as TGCAGTGCACAGGGAGGTCAGCCCCAGCATTTT.

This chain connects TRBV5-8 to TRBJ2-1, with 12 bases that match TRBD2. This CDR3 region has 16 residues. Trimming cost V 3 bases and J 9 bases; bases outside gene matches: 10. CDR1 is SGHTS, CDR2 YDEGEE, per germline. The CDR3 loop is CASSSRLAGVLAEQFF. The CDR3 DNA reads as TGTGCCAGCAGCTCTCGACTAGCGGGAGTCTTAGCTGAGCAGTTCTTC.